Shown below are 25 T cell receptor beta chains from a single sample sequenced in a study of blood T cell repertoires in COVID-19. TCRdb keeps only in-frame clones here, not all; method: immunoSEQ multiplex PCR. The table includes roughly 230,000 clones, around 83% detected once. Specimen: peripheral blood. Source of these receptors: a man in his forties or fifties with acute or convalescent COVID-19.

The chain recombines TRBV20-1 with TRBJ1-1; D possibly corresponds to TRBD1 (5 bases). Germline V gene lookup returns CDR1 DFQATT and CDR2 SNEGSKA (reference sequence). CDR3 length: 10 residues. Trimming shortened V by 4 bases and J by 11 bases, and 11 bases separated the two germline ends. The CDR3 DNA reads TGCAGTGCTACCCCAGGGATTGCTTTCTTT. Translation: CSATPGIAFF.

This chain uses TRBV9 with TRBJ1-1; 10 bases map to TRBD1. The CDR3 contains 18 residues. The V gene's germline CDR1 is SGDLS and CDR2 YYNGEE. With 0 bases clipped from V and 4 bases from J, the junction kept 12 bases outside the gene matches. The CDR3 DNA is TGTGCCAGCAGCGTAGACCCGAGACAGGGGGCGATGAGCACTGAAGCTTTCTTT. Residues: CASSVDPRQGAMSTEAFF.

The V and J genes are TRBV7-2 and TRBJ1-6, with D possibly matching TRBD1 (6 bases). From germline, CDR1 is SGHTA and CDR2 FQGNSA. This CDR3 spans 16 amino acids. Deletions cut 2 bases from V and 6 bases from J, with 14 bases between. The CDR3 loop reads CASSLFGGPSNSPLHF. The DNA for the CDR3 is TGTGCCAGCAGCTTATTCGGGGGGCCTAGTAATTCACCCCTCCACTTT.

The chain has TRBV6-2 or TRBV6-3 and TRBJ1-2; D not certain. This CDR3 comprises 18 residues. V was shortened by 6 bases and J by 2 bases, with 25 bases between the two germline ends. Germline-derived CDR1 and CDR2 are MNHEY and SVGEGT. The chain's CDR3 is CASSSVSVRPSANYGYTF. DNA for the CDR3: TGTGCCAGCAGCTCCGTGAGCGTGCGACCCAGCGCGAACTATGGCTACACCTTC.

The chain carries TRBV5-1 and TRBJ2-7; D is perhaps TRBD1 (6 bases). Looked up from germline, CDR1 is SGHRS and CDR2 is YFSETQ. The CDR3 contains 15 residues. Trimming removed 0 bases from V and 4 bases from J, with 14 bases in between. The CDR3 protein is CASSLEGGASYEQYF. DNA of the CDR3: TGCGCCAGCAGCTTGGAAGGGGGTGCTTCGTACGAGCAGTACTTC.

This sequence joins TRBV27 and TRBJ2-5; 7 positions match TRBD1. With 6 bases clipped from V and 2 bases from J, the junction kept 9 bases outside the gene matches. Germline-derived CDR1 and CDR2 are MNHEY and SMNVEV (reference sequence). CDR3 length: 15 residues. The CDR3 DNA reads TGTGCCAGCAGAAGGGACAGACGAGAACAAGAGACCCAGTACTTC. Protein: CASRRDRREQETQYF.

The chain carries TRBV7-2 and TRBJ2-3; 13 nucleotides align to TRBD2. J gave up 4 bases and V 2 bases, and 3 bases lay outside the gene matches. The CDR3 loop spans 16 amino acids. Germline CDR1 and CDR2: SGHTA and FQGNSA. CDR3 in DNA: TGTGCCAGCAGCTTATGGACTAGCGGGGGACCAGATACGCAGTATTTT. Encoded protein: CASSLWTSGGPDTQYF.

CDR3 DNA: TGTGCCAGCAGCCACAACCGACTAGCGGGGAAATCAGATACGCAGTATTTT. The encoded protein is CASSHNRLAGKSDTQYF. The chain recombines TRBV5-6 with TRBJ2-3; 11 positions agree with TRBD2. The junction had 11 bases not matched to a gene; V was cut back by 4 bases and J by 4 bases. The length of the CDR3 is 17 residues. Germline V CDR1 and CDR2: SGHDT, YYEEEE.

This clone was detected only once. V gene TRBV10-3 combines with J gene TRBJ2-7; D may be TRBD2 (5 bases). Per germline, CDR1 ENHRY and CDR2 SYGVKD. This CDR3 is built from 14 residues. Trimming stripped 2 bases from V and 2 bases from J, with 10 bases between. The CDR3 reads CAISEPPGTYEQYF. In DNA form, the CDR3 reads TGTGCCATCAGTGAGCCCCCGGGGACCTACGAGCAGTACTTC.

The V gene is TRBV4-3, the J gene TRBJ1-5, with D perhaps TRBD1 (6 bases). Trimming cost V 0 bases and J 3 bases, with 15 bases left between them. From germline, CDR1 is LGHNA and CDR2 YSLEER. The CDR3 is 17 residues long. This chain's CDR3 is CASSQDVPDSNNQPQHF. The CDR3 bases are TGCGCCAGCAGCCAAGATGTTCCGGACAGTAACAATCAGCCCCAGCATTTT.

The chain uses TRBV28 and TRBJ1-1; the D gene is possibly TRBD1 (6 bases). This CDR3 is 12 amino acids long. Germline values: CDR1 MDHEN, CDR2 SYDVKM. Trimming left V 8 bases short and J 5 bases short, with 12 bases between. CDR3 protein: CASARGTTEAFF. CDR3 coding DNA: TGTGCCAGCGCCAGGGGTACGACTGAAGCTTTCTTT.

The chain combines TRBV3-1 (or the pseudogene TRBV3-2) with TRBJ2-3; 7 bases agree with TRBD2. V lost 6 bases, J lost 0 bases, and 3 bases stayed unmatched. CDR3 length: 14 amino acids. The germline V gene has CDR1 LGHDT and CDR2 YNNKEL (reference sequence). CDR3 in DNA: TGTGCCAGCAGATGGGGGGGTAGCACAGATACGCAGTATTTT. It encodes CASRWGGSTDTQYF.

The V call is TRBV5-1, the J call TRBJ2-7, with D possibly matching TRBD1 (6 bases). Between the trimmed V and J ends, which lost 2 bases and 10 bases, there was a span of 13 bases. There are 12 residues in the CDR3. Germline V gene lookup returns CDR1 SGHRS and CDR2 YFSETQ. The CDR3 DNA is TGCGCCAGCAGCTTAAACCCCGGGACACAGTACTTC. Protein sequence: CASSLNPGTQYF.

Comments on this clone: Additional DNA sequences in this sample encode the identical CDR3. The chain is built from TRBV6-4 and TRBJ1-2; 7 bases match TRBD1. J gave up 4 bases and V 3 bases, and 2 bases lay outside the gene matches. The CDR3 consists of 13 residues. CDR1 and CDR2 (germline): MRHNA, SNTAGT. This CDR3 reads CASSERQGYGYTF. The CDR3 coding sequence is TGTGCCAGCAGTGAAAGACAGGGCTATGGCTACACCTTC.

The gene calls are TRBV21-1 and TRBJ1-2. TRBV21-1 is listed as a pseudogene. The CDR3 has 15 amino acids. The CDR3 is CASSKAHLPPYGYTF. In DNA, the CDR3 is TGTGCCAGCAGCAAAGCGCACTTACCCCCCTATGGCTACACCTTC.

DNA for the CDR3: TGTGCCAGCAGCTGGACGTTGGGACAGGGGGCGTCGAACACTGAAGCTTTCTTT. Its translation is CASSWTLGQGASNTEAFF. The chain employs TRBV5-5 and TRBJ1-1, with 12 bases fitting TRBD1. With V trimmed by 3 bases and J by 1 base, 10 bases remained unmatched. The germline V gene has CDR1 SGHKS and CDR2 YYEKEE (reference sequence). CDR3 length: 18 amino acids. Full variable domain (missing parts from reference TRBV5-5 and TRBJ1-1): DAGVTQSPTHLIKTRGQQVTLRCSPISGHKSVSWYQQVLGQGPQFIFQYYEKEERGRGNFPDRFSARQFPNYSSELNVNALLLGDSALYLCASSWTLGQGASNTEAFFGQGTRLTVV.

The CDR3 DNA is TGTGCCACCAGTGATTCTGTCAGGGGGACCAACACCGGGGAGCTGTTTTTT. Translated: CATSDSVRGTNTGELFF. V usage is TRBV24-1 and J usage is TRBJ2-2, with 7 bases that match TRBD1. Trimming at V came to 2 bases and at J to 2 bases, leaving 7 bases not matched to a gene. The CDR3 is 17 amino acids. Germline CDR1 and CDR2: KGHDR and SFDVKD.

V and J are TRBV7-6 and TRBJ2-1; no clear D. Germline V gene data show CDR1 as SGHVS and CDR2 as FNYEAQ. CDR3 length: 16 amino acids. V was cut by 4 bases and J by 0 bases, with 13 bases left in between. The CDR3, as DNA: TGTGCCAGCAGCTCGCTTCGACATAGCTCCTACAATGAGCAGTTCTTC. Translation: CASSSLRHSSYNEQFF.

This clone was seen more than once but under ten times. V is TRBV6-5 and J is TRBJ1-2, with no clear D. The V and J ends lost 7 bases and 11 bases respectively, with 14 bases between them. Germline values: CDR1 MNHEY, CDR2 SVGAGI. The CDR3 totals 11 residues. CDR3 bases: TGTGCCAGCACCGAGGGTTTGATATACACCTTC. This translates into CASTEGLIYTF.

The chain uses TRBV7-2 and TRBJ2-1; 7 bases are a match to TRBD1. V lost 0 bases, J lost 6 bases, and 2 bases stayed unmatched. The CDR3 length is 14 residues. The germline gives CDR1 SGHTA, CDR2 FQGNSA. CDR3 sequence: CASSLARGRNEQFF. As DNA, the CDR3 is TGTGCCAGCAGCTTAGCGAGGGGGCGCAATGAGCAGTTCTTC.

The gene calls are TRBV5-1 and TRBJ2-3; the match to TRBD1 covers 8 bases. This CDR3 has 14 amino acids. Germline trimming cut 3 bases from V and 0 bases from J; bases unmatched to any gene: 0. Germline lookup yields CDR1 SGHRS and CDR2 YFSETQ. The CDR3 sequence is CASSWTGSTDTQYF. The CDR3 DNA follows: TGCGCCAGCAGCTGGACAGGGAGCACAGATACGCAGTATTTT.

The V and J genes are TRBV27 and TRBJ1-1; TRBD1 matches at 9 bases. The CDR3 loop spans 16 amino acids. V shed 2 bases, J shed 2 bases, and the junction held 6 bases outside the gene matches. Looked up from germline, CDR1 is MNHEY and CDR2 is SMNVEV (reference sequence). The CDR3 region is CASSLSGTGQNTEAFF. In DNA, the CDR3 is TGTGCCAGCAGTTTAAGTGGGACAGGGCAAAACACTGAAGCTTTCTTT.

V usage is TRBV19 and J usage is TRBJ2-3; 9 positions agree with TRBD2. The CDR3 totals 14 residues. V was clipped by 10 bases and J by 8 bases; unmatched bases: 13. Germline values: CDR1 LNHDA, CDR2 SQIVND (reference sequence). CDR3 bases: TGTGCCACACGAGCGGGGGGCCCCCCTCGTACGCAGTATTTT. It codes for CATRAGGPPRTQYF.

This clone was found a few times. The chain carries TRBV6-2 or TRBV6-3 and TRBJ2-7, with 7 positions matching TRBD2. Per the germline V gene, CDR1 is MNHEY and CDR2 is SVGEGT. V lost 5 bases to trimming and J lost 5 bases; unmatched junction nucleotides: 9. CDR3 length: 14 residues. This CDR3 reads CASSGAGESHEQYF. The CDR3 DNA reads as TGTGCCAGCAGTGGGGCGGGGGAATCCCACGAGCAGTACTTC.

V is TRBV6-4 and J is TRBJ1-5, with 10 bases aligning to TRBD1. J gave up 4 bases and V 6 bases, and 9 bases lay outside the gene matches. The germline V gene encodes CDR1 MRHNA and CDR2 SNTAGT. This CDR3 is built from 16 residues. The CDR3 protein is CASRGETGGRNQPQHF. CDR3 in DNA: TGTGCCAGCAGGGGGGAGACAGGGGGCCGAAATCAGCCCCAGCATTTT.